The 16 T cell receptor beta chains below were found in one sample sequenced in a study of CD8 T cells in ankylosing spondylitis. TCRdb called the 5' RACE reads again in MiXCR, with one record for every CDR3 protein. The sample gives roughly 230,000 distinct CDR3 sequences, about 18% of which show up once; around 30% is in the top ten. Source material: blood, either unsorted or a sorted T cell fraction (not recorded which). These receptors all come from a male donor with ankylosing spondylitis or in good health (not recorded which).

There are a few counts of this clonotype. The V call is TRBV4-2, the J call TRBJ2-3; 9 bases line up with TRBD2. J gave up 5 bases and V 0 bases, and 12 bases lay outside the gene matches. The germline V gene encodes CDR1 LGHNA and CDR2 YNFKEQ. The CDR3 sequence is 18 residues long. CDR3 DNA sequence: TGTGCCAGCAGCCAAGATCCGGCGGGAGGGCCCGGGGTAGATACGCAGTATTTT. Its protein is CASSQDPAGGPGVDTQYF.

The gene calls are TRBV4-1 and TRBJ2-7; D perhaps matches TRBD2 (5 bases). Trimming removed 0 bases from V and 6 bases from J, with 9 bases in between. Germline assignment: CDR1 MGHRA and CDR2 YSYEKL. There are 13 residues in the CDR3. This chain's CDR3 is CASSQELVLEQYF. DNA for the CDR3: TGCGCCAGCAGCCAAGAACTAGTTCTCGAGCAGTACTTC.

This clonotype has a handful of counts. V gene TRBV3-1 combines with J gene TRBJ1-1, with a weak D call TRBD1 (5 bases). Germline-derived CDR1 and CDR2 are LGHDT and YNNKEL (reference sequence). The CDR3 has 15 residues. The V and J ends lost 1 base and 0 bases respectively, with 9 bases between them. CDR3 residues: CASSQAQVVNTEAFF. The CDR3 bases are TGTGCCAGCAGCCAAGCACAGGTAGTGAACACTGAAGCTTTCTTT.

This clonotype was recorded at least ten times. The J gene is TRBJ2-1, the V gene TRBV10-2; 10 positions match TRBD2. The length of the CDR3 is 17 residues. V trimming: 4 bases; J trimming: 2 bases; junction bases outside the gene matches: 8. Germline V lookup: CDR1 WSHSY, CDR2 SAAADI. The CDR3 protein is CASSGGSGRSPYNEQFF. In DNA, the CDR3 is TGCGCCAGCAGTGGGGGTAGCGGGAGGAGCCCCTACAATGAGCAGTTCTTC.

V is TRBV6-2 or TRBV6-3 and J is TRBJ1-1; D gene uncertain. The CDR3 consists of 13 residues. The V end was cut by 5 bases, the J end by 7 bases, with 14 bases between. The germline V gene has CDR1 MNHEY and CDR2 SVGEGT. CDR3 in amino acids: CASSPLLGSEAFF. In DNA, the CDR3 is TGTGCCAGCAGTCCCCTCTTGGGGAGTGAAGCTTTCTTT.

The rearrangement links TRBV2 to TRBJ2-5, with 10 bases lining up with TRBD1. Germline V CDR1 and CDR2: SNHLY, FYNNEI. The CDR3 runs 17 residues. The V gene end was trimmed by 1 base and the J gene end by 7 bases; junction bases not matched to a gene: 12. CDR3 nucleotide sequence: TGTGCCAGCAGTGAAGGGACCGGGACAGGGGTATGGGCGACCCAGTACTTC. This encodes CASSEGTGTGVWATQYF.

J is TRBJ1-1 and V is TRBV12-3 or TRBV12-4, with TRBD1 as a possible D gene (6 bases). V shed 5 bases and J shed 4 bases, with 14 bases lying between them. This CDR3 region has 14 residues. The CDR3 DNA is TGTGCCAGCAGTCATGGGGGGCTTGGCACTGAAGCTTTCTTT. This gives the protein CASSHGGLGTEAFF.

This clonotype was detected only a few times. V gene TRBV4-1 combines with J gene TRBJ2-1; D uncertain. The CDR3 length is 14 residues. Germline CDR1 and CDR2: MGHRA and YSYEKL. Trimming left V 4 bases short and J 8 bases short, with 15 bases between. CDR3 in amino acids: CASSLTSVRDEQFF. The CDR3 DNA follows: TGCGCCAGCAGCCTGACGTCGGTTCGTGATGAGCAGTTCTTC.

The chain uses TRBV7-9 and TRBJ2-7; D may match TRBD1 or TRBD2 (5 bases each). Germline V gives CDR1 SEHNR, CDR2 FQNEAQ (reference sequence). V gave up 6 bases and J gave up 0 bases, with 9 bases separating them. This CDR3 region has 13 residues. The CDR3 region is CASSQGPSYEQYF. CDR3 DNA sequence: TGTGCCAGCAGTCAGGGACCCTCCTACGAGCAGTACTTC.

This clonotype was detected only a few times. The chain carries TRBV4-1 and TRBJ2-7, with 10 bases matching TRBD1. The CDR3 runs 16 residues. Germline V gene lookup returns CDR1 MGHRA and CDR2 YSYEKL. J lost 7 bases, V lost 0 bases, and 9 bases had no gene match. For the CDR3, the DNA is TGCGCCAGCAGCCAAGAGGGGGGACAGGGGCTCTCGGAGCAGTACTTC. This codes for CASSQEGGQGLSEQYF.

The rearrangement joins TRBV20-1 to TRBJ2-3; D remains unclear. CDR3 length: 14 amino acids. Trimming removed 3 bases at V and 5 bases at J, with 15 bases between. Germline V lookup: CDR1 DFQATT, CDR2 SNEGSKA (reference sequence). CDR3 nucleotide sequence: TGCAGTGCTAGTTCGGGTACGGGCCGAGATACGCAGTATTTT. It encodes CSASSGTGRDTQYF.

V is TRBV20-1 and J is TRBJ2-7, with TRBD1 identical over 7 bases. The CDR3 length is 15 residues. Unmatched junction bases numbered 7, after V lost 0 bases and J lost 2 bases. Germline lookup yields CDR1 DFQATT and CDR2 SNEGSKA (reference sequence). In DNA, the CDR3 is TGCAGTGCTAGAGACTTAGGGACAGATCCCTACGAGCAGTACTTC. Amino acids: CSARDLGTDPYEQYF.

The rearrangement uses TRBV6-1 and TRBJ2-7, with a weak D call TRBD1 (5 bases). V lost 5 bases, J lost 3 bases, and 11 bases lay in between. CDR1 and CDR2 from the germline V gene are MNHNS and SASEGT. CDR3 length: 13 residues. CDR3 amino acids: CASSTGGNYEQYF. The CDR3 DNA reads as TGTGCCAGCAGTACAGGCGGAAACTACGAGCAGTACTTC.

This clonotype was seen a handful of times. The rearrangement joins TRBV10-3 to TRBJ2-7, with a possible D match to TRBD2 (6 bases). V gave up 6 bases and J gave up 3 bases, with 9 bases separating them. The CDR3 is 12 amino acids. The germline V gene has CDR1 ENHRY and CDR2 SYGVKD. For the CDR3, the DNA is TGTGCCATCAGCGGGAGTCTCTACGAGCAGTACTTC. The encoded protein is CAISGSLYEQYF.

The chain couples TRBV7-2 to TRBJ1-1; D remains unclear. Germline V gene sequence: CDR1 SGHTA, CDR2 FQGNSA. V lost 8 bases and J lost 3, with 13 bases in between. The CDR3 consists of 13 residues. The CDR3 loop reads CASLALGYTEAFF. As DNA, the CDR3 is TGTGCCAGCCTAGCCCTGGGGTACACTGAAGCTTTCTTT.

This clonotype has only a few counts. The chain is built from TRBV4-1 and TRBJ2-3; D possibly uses TRBD1 or TRBD2 (6 bases each). The V and J ends lost 4 bases and 2 bases respectively, with 16 bases between them. CDR1 is MGHRA, CDR2 YSYEKL, per germline. The CDR3 runs to 16 residues. The CDR3 DNA sequence: TGCGCCAGCAGCCCCGAGGGGGGAGCCTACACAGATACGCAGTATTTT. Amino acid sequence: CASSPEGGAYTDTQYF.